Reported below is one TCR beta chain. Its specificity is unknown. The data stem from a study of cytomegalovirus exposure and HLA in healthy donors. Study-wide context: From HLA-typed donors, an early data release held some 80 million unique TCRs. Study-wide findings and caveats: Most subjects' HLA-A and HLA-B alleles were reportedly predicted from TCR beta sequences. One variant, a missense change in DCLRE1C, was linked in a later analysis to TCR beta V- and J-gene trimming. DRB1 had the most TCR associations and HLA-C the fewest, a later analysis found, with rates varying by HLA locus.

The CDR3 is 14 amino acids. V lost 7 bases, J lost 0 bases, and 3 bases stayed unmatched. Per the germline V gene, CDR1 is SGDLS and CDR2 is YYNGEE. PCR was performed using 60 Vbeta and 13 Jbeta primers. Using immunoSEQ multiplex PCR, the repertoire was profiled, and TCRdb retains in-frame clones only, with some absent. The table records approximately 81,000 clones, less than 85% of them present only once. The V gene is TRBV9, the J gene TRBJ2-1, with TRBD2 matching over 8 bases. Sequencing was carried out using PBMCs. The origin of this receptor is a woman in her forties or fifties in good health and CMV-seronegative. The CDR3 nucleotides are TGTGCCAGCGCCCGGGAGGGCTCCTACAATGAGCAGTTCTTC. It encodes CASAREGSYNEQFF. Full variable domain (missing parts from reference TRBV9 and TRBJ2-1): DSGVTQTPKHLITATGQRVTLRCSPRSGDLSVYWYQQSLDQGLQFLIQYYNGEERAKGNILERFSAQQFPDLHSELNLSSLELGDSALYFCASAREGSYNEQFFGPGTRLTVL.